Here is one TCR beta chain with its context. This record comes from a study of cytomegalovirus exposure and HLA in healthy donors. A multiplex PCR was run with 60 Vbeta primers and 13 Jbeta primers. Clones were read by immunoSEQ multiplex PCR, and TCRdb kept only the in-frame ones, dropping some. The table lists about 160,000 clones. Unmatched junction bases numbered 7, after V lost 2 bases and J lost 8 bases. The germline V gene has CDR1 MNHNS and CDR2 SASEGT. This CDR3 has 16 residues. The TCR sequence derives from a woman between 55 and 75 years old in good health and CMV-seronegative. The chain uses TRBV6-1 and TRBJ2-2; 11 nucleotides align to TRBD2. The material sequenced was PBMCs. This chain's CDR3 is CASSELAGGGRGELFF. CDR3 coding DNA: TGTGCCAGCAGTGAACTAGCGGGAGGAGGAAGAGGGGAGCTGTTTTTT.